The present T cell receptor beta chain was sequenced within a study of blood T cell repertoires in COVID-19. Study summary: PBMCs, B-cell-depleted T cells, or T cells provided the cDNA or gDNA that made up the material.

V was trimmed by 0 bases and J by 3 bases, leaving 9 bases between them. CDR3 length: 14 residues. Germline assignment: CDR1 SGHRS and CDR2 YFSETQ. Measured with immunoSEQ multiplex PCR; TCRdb has only the in-frame clones, and not every one. The table includes under 80,000 clones, around 89% detected once. The sequenced sample was peripheral blood. The receptor comes from a man between 65 and 85 years old with active or convalescent COVID-19. V gene TRBV5-1 combines with J gene TRBJ1-2; D is perhaps TRBD1 (6 bases). DNA of the CDR3: TGCGCCAGCAGCTTGGTGCCAGGGGACTATGGCTACACCTTC. Its translation: CASSLVPGDYGYTF.